The T cell receptor beta chain under discussion was sequenced for a study of T cell responses to AZD1222 COVID-19 vaccine. Looking at the study overall: The study pooled second doses at about 4 or about 12 weeks.

About this clone itself: Its antigen is as yet unknown.

The protocol was immunoSEQ multiplex PCR, while the TCRdb copy is restricted to in-frame clones and leaves out a portion. This sample has over 85,000 clones; nearly 90% occur once, and the top ten carry over 7.5%. Study results and caveats: The sample set comprised mostly white British donors with more females, and clonal diversity was possibly underestimated. Nearly half of unique spike-specific TCRs reportedly avoided B.1.351 and B.1.1.7 mutated regions. Seropositive status at baseline applied to only six AZD1222 recipients.

V lost 0 bases, J lost 5 bases, and 9 bases lay in between. The CDR3 covers 13 residues. In germline, CDR1 is SGHNT, CDR2 YYREEE (reference sequence). The V call is TRBV5-4, the J call TRBJ2-7; D might be TRBD1 (5 bases). The clonotype comes from an adult in good health. Sequences were derived from peripheral blood, sampled on day 0 of AZD1222 vaccination. The CDR3 reads CASSLGGADEQYF. The CDR3, as DNA: TGTGCCAGCAGCTTGGGTGGGGCCGACGAGCAGTACTTC. The whole variable domain, filled in from reference TRBV5-4 and TRBJ2-7, reads ETGVTQSPTHLIKTRGQQVTLRCSSQSGHNTVSWYQQALGQGPQFIFQYYREEENGRGNFPPRFSGLQFPNYSSELNVNALELDDSALYLCASSLGGADEQYFGPGTRLTVT.